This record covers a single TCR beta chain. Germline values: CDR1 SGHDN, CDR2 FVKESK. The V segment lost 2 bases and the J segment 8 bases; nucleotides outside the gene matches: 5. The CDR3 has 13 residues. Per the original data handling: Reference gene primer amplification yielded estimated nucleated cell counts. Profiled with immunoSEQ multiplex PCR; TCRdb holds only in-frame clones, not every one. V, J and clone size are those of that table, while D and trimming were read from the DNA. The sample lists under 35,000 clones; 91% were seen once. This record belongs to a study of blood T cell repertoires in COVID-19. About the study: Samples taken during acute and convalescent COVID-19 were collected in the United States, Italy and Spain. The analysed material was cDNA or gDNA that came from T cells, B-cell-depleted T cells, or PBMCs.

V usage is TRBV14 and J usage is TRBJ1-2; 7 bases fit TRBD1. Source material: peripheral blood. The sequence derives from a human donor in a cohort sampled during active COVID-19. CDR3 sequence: CASSQRQGGGYTF. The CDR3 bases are TGTGCCAGCAGCCAAAGACAGGGTGGAGGCTACACCTTC.